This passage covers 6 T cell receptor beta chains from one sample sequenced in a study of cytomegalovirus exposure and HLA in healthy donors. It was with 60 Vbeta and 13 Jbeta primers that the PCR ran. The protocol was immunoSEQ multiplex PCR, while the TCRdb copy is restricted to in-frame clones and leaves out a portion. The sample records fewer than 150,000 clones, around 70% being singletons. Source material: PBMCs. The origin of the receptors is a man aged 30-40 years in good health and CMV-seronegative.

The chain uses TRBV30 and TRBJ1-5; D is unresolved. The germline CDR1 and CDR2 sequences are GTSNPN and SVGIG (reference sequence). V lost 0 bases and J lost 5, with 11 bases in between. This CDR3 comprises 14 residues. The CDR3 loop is CAWSVSTGDQPQHF. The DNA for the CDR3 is TGTGCCTGGAGTGTAAGTACGGGAGATCAGCCCCAGCATTTT.

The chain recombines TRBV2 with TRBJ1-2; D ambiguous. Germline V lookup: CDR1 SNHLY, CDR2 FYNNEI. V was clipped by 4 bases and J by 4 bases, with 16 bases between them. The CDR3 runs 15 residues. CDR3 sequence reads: CASSVVQAGLYGYTF. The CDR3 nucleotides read TGTGCCAGCAGTGTGGTCCAGGCCGGCCTCTATGGCTACACCTTC.

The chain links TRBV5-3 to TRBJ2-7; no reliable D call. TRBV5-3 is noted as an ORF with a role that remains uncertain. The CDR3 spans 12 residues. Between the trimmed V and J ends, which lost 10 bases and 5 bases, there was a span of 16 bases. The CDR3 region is CADGTGTDEQYF. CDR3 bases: TGTGCCGACGGTACCGGAACAGACGAGCAGTACTTC.

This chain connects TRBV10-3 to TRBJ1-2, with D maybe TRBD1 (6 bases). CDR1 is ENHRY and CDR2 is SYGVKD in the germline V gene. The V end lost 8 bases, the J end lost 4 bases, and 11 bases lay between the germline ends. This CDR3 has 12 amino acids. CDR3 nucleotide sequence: TGTGCCATCTCAGGGGCGCTCTATGGCTACACCTTC. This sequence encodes CAISGALYGYTF.

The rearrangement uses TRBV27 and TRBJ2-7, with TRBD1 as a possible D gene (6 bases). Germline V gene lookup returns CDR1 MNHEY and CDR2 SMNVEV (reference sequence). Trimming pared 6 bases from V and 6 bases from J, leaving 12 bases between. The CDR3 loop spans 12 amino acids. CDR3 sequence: CASSSTGSEQYF. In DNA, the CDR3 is TGTGCCAGCAGCTCAACAGGGTCCGAGCAGTACTTC.

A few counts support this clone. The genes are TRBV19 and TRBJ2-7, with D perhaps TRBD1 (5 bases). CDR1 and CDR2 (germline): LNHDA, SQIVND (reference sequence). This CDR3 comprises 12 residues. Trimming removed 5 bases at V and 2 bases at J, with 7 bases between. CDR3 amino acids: CASSDRTYEQYF. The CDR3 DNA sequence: TGTGCCAGTAGTGACAGAACCTACGAGCAGTACTTC.